What follows are 20 T cell receptor beta chains derived from one specimen sequenced in a study of blood T cell repertoires in COVID-19. The data were produced by immunoSEQ multiplex PCR, yet TCRdb's version contains in-frame clones alone and is incomplete. The data hold about 58,000 clones, with 80% to 90% observed a single time. Sequenced material: peripheral blood. The receptors stem from a woman in her 70s with active COVID-19.

The chain couples TRBV4-2 to TRBJ2-1; weak D call: TRBD2 (6 bases). The V and J ends lost 1 base and 9 bases respectively, with 10 bases between them. Per germline, CDR1 LGHNA and CDR2 YNFKEQ. This CDR3 is 13 amino acids long. The CDR3 DNA is TGTGCCAGCAGCCAAGCTACTAGCTTTGAGCAGTTCTTC. Its translation: CASSQATSFEQFF.

CDR3 sequence (DNA): TGTGCCAGCAGCGCGACTTGGAACACCGGGGAGCTGTTTTTT. Its protein product is CASSATWNTGELFF. The V gene is TRBV6-5, the J gene TRBJ2-2; D uncertain. This CDR3 region has 14 residues. Between the trimmed V and J ends, which lost 6 bases and 1 base, there was a span of 9 bases. Germline V CDR1 and CDR2: MNHEY, SVGAGI.

The chain employs TRBV18 and TRBJ2-5, with D possibly matching TRBD2 (5 bases). The CDR3 has 15 amino acids. Trimming took off 1 base at V and 6 bases at J, with 15 bases between the two ends. CDR1 and CDR2 (germline): KGHSH, LQKENI. CDR3 sequence reads: CASSPLEGVIKTQYF. The CDR3 nucleotides are TGTGCCAGCTCACCACTAGAGGGAGTTATCAAGACCCAGTACTTC.

V usage is TRBV28 and J usage is TRBJ1-5; weak D call: TRBD1 (5 bases). Trimming shortened V by 4 bases and J by 4 bases, and 14 bases separated the two germline ends. This CDR3 comprises 15 residues. Looked up from germline, CDR1 is MDHEN and CDR2 is SYDVKM. Written as DNA, the CDR3 is TGTGCCAGCAGTTGGGGCGGGGGAGGAAATCAGCCCCAGCATTTT. This encodes CASSWGGGGNQPQHF.

This clone occurred a few times. V gene TRBV7-9 combines with J gene TRBJ2-7; 16 bases align to TRBD2. The CDR3 runs 16 residues. Trimming took 5 bases from V and 3 from J; bases not matched to a gene: 4. Germline V CDR1 and CDR2: SEHNR, FQNEAQ (reference sequence). This chain's CDR3 is CASSPGTSGRVYEQYF. The CDR3, as DNA: TGTGCCAGCAGCCCCGGGACTAGCGGGAGGGTCTACGAGCAGTACTTC.

V and J are TRBV5-1 and TRBJ2-3; 9 nucleotides agree with TRBD1. V gave up 2 bases and J gave up 5 bases; unmatched junction bases: 9. The CDR3 length is 16 residues. Per the germline V gene, CDR1 is SGHRS and CDR2 is YFSETQ. Here the CDR3 reads CASSFTRGQGIDTQYF. The CDR3, as DNA: TGCGCCAGCAGCTTCACCCGAGGACAGGGGATAGATACGCAGTATTTT.

The chain uses TRBV10-1 and TRBJ2-3, with a weak D call TRBD2 (6 bases). V lost 5 bases and J 4 bases, leaving 13 bases between the germline ends. CDR3 size: 14 residues. Germline CDR1 is WNHNN and CDR2 is SYGVQD (reference sequence). CDR3 in DNA: TGCGCCAGCAGTCCCGGACGGGAGCCAGATACGCAGTATTTT. Protein sequence: CASSPGREPDTQYF.

The chain joins TRBV5-6 to TRBJ2-7; 8 bases map to TRBD2. CDR3 length: 14 amino acids. Germline V gives CDR1 SGHDT, CDR2 YYEEEE. V lost 4 bases to trimming and J lost 3 bases; unmatched junction nucleotides: 6. CDR3 protein: CASSPGTRNYEQYF. The CDR3 DNA reads as TGTGCCAGCAGCCCAGGGACTAGAAACTACGAGCAGTACTTC.

This clone occurred a few times. J is TRBJ2-1 and V is TRBV6-2 or TRBV6-3; D gene uncertain. This CDR3 contains 13 residues. Germline V gene lookup returns CDR1 MNHEY and CDR2 SVGEGT. Trimming stripped 0 bases from V and 7 bases from J, with 7 bases between. The CDR3 coding sequence is TGTGCCAGCAGTTACTCGGGCGTAAATGAGCAGTTCTTC. It yields the protein CASSYSGVNEQFF.

This clone was found a few times. The genes are TRBV5-1 and TRBJ1-1; D is unresolved. The CDR3 totals 13 residues. Germline V gene data show CDR1 as SGHRS and CDR2 as YFSETQ. Trimming cost V 0 bases and J 3 bases, with 6 bases left between them. CDR3 in amino acids: CASSLDGDTEAFF. In DNA form, the CDR3 reads TGCGCCAGCAGCTTGGACGGAGACACTGAAGCTTTCTTT. The whole variable domain, filled in from reference TRBV5-1 and TRBJ1-1, reads KAGVTQTPRYLIKTRGQQVTLSCSPISGHRSVSWYQQTPGQGLQFLFEYFSETQRNKGNFPGRFSGRQFSNSRSEMNVSTLELGDSALYLCASSLDGDTEAFFGQGTRLTVV.

This clone was seen only once. The CDR3 DNA reads as TGTGCCAGCAGTTTGGCCGGACAGGGGTTCGTCAAAAACATTCAGTACTTC. It translates to CASSLAGQGFVKNIQYF. The chain has TRBV27 and TRBJ2-4; 9 positions match TRBD1. In germline, CDR1 is MNHEY, CDR2 SMNVEV (reference sequence). With V trimmed by 3 bases and J by 3 bases, 9 bases remained unmatched. The CDR3 length is 17 residues.

This clone showed up just once. The V and J genes are TRBV7-3 and TRBJ2-1; 7 bases match TRBD1. The V gene end was trimmed by 8 bases and the J gene end by 9 bases; junction bases not matched to a gene: 7. The germline V gene has CDR1 SGHTA and CDR2 FQGTGA. The CDR3 consists of 12 residues. The CDR3 is CASSTGRGEQFF. DNA for the CDR3: TGTGCCAGCTCGACAGGGCGAGGTGAGCAGTTCTTC.

The V and J genes are TRBV6-2 or TRBV6-3 and TRBJ2-1, with D uncertain. V dropped 2 bases and J dropped 0 bases, with 11 bases sitting between them. Per germline, CDR1 MNHEY and CDR2 SVGEGT. The CDR3 covers 16 residues. The CDR3 is CASSYETPSSYNEQFF. The CDR3 DNA reads TGTGCCAGCAGTTACGAAACTCCAAGCTCCTACAATGAGCAGTTCTTC.

The chain has TRBV5-4 and TRBJ1-1; 8 positions agree with TRBD1. J lost 3 bases, V lost 4 bases, and 2 bases had no gene match. CDR3 length: 13 amino acids. The germline V gene has CDR1 SGHNT and CDR2 YYREEE (reference sequence). The CDR3, as DNA: TGTGCCAGCAGCGAGACAGGGGACACTGAAGCTTTCTTT. It specifies CASSETGDTEAFF.

This chain connects TRBV2 to TRBJ2-4; perhaps TRBD2 as D (6 bases). The CDR3 spans 17 residues. V gave up 0 bases and J gave up 1 base, with 13 bases separating them. The germline gives CDR1 SNHLY, CDR2 FYNNEI. The CDR3 here is CASSEAGLRVAKNIQYF. DNA of the CDR3: TGTGCCAGCAGTGAAGCGGGACTGAGGGTTGCCAAAAACATTCAGTACTTC.

This clone was seen only a few times. The chain is built from TRBV11-2 and TRBJ2-7; tentatively, D is TRBD2 (5 bases). Trimming cost V 5 bases and J 7 bases, with 12 bases left between them. Germline loops: CDR1 SGHAT, CDR2 FQNNGV. The CDR3 extends over 12 amino acids. For the CDR3, the DNA is TGTGCCAGCAGCCTCGGGGTCAGTGAGCAGTACTTC. It yields the protein CASSLGVSEQYF.

V is TRBV5-1 and J is TRBJ2-3, with TRBD2 identical over 7 bases. CDR3 length equals 16 residues. V gave up 0 bases and J gave up 4 bases; unmatched junction bases: 8. Per the germline V gene, CDR1 is SGHRS and CDR2 is YFSETQ. In DNA form, the CDR3 reads TGCGCCAGCAGCTTGGAATTTCGGGGAGGGCCAGATACGCAGTATTTT. Residues: CASSLEFRGGPDTQYF.

The J gene is TRBJ1-4, the V gene TRBV2; D might be TRBD1 (5 bases). This CDR3 spans 15 amino acids. V lost 4 bases and J lost 6, with 15 bases in between. Per germline, CDR1 SNHLY and CDR2 FYNNEI. Written as DNA, the CDR3 is TGTGCCAGCAGTGGGATAAGCGGGGCTTATGAAAAACTGTTTTTT. Its protein product is CASSGISGAYEKLFF.

This clone was found once. The chain joins TRBV3-1 (or the pseudogene TRBV3-2) to TRBJ1-2; D unresolved. The germline CDR1 and CDR2 sequences are LGHDT and YNNKEL (reference sequence). CDR3 length: 14 amino acids. V lost 1 base and J lost 4, with 10 bases in between. CDR3 sequence reads: CASSQVPESYGYTF. The CDR3 DNA follows: TGTGCCAGCAGCCAAGTACCCGAGTCCTATGGCTACACCTTC.

The chain uses TRBV9 and TRBJ1-1; D is perhaps TRBD1 (5 bases). Germline loops: CDR1 SGDLS, CDR2 YYNGEE. V lost 3 bases and J lost 5, with 26 bases in between. This CDR3 is 18 amino acids long. The CDR3 loop is CASSGPSLGAVGETEAFF. The CDR3 nucleotides read TGTGCCAGCAGCGGCCCGAGCTTAGGGGCCGTAGGAGAAACTGAAGCTTTCTTT.